The text below deals with one TCR beta chain. The sample belongs to a study of blood T cell repertoires in COVID-19. Study overall: The samples span acute and convalescent COVID-19 from the United States, Italy and Spain.

The CDR3 is made up of 15 amino acids. With 4 bases removed from V and 1 base from J, the gap between germline ends came to 13 bases. The germline V gene encodes CDR1 LGHDT and CDR2 YNNKEL (reference sequence). Original analysis: Reference gene primer amplification gave estimated nucleated cell counts. Sequencing was performed with immunoSEQ multiplex PCR; in TCRdb, only in-frame clones are kept and a portion is missing. Clone size and V and J calls were adopted from that table, with D and trimming inferred from the DNA. Of 98,000 or so clones listed, 60% to 85% are singletons. Sample: peripheral blood. This chain connects TRBV3-1 (or the pseudogene TRBV3-2) to TRBJ1-1, with no clear D. The sequence came from a woman aged 40 to 49 with acute or convalescent COVID-19. In nucleotides, the CDR3 is TGTGCCAGCAGCCCTATCGAGGCAGCGAACACTGAAGCTTTCTTT. This sequence encodes CASSPIEAANTEAFF.